This entry concerns a single T cell receptor beta chain. Under the authors' procedure: Estimation of nucleated cell counts was performed using reference gene primer amplification. TCRdb's copy holds only in-frame clones and misses some; the assay was immunoSEQ multiplex PCR. V, J and clone size were drawn from that table, and D and trimming were deduced from the DNA. The repertoire holds roughly 250,000 clones, with approximately 88% as singletons. This entry is derived from a study of blood T cell repertoires in COVID-19. Background on the study: T cells, B-cell-depleted T cells, or PBMCs provided the cDNA or gDNA that served as material.

The CDR3 is made up of 16 amino acids. The V and J ends lost 3 bases and 3 bases, in that order; junction bases with no gene match: 9. Germline lookup yields CDR1 GTSNPN and CDR2 SVGIG (reference sequence). Material: PBMCs or T cells enriched from blood (not recorded which). This clonotype originated in a woman in her forties who had been exposed to COVID-19. The chain links TRBV30 to TRBJ1-5, with TRBD1 identical over 9 bases. The CDR3 is CAWRSPGTGPNQPQHF. CDR3 nucleotide sequence: TGTGCCTGGAGGTCACCCGGGACAGGGCCCAATCAGCCCCAGCATTTT.